This T cell receptor beta chain was observed in a study of a mutant IDH1 vaccine in newly diagnosed glioma. Overall study: Previous treatment comprised radiotherapy, temozolomide, or both, mostly both.

The CDR3 has 15 amino acids. V lost 4 bases and J lost 0; bases outside the gene matches: 6. In germline, CDR1 is SGHTA, CDR2 FQGNSA. Stated time point: week 35, safety follow-up. Doses of 300 ug of mutant IDH1 20-mer peptide were given with topical imiquimod. The method was immunoSEQ multiplex PCR; TCRdb's version includes in-frame clones alone and lacks a portion of them. The sample lists over 65,000 clones, around 82% occurring once. To note about this clone: Antigen: not known.

This TCR was sampled from a man younger than 35 with glioma. The sample in question was PBMCs, obtained from a glioma patient whose treatment included an IDH1 peptide vaccine. V and J are TRBV7-2 and TRBJ2-7; TRBD1 aligns across 7 bases. CDR3 protein: CASSSAGTASYEQYF. The CDR3 DNA reads TGTGCCAGCAGCTCGGCCGGGACAGCCTCCTACGAGCAGTACTTC.